This entry features one TCR beta chain sequence. What it binds is unknown. These data are taken from a study of regulatory T cells in long-lasting Graves disease. The time point is: persistent/refractory GD, antithyroid drugs over 5 years with positive TRAb. PBMC-extracted RNA yielded the TCR library. Peripheral blood, about 9 milliliters of it, was drawn into EDTA tubes. Trimming shortened V by 3 bases and J by 6 bases, and 6 bases separated the two germline ends. The CDR3 contains 13 residues. From germline, CDR1 is SGHDN and CDR2 FVKESK. The TCR beta library used iRepertoire HTBI primers with Arm-PCR amplification of CDR3. Original analysis: The identification of about 68 TRBV and roughly 15 TRBJ segments was made across samples. One entry per CDR3 protein results from TCRdb running MiXCR on the multiplex PCR reads. The V and J calls were not made by the authors but by TCRdb's processing. The table records more than 650,000 distinct CDR3 sequences, around 30% of them present only once.

Regarding the study as a whole: Not thyroid tissue but only peripheral blood was studied. Persistent Graves' patients showed less TCR diversity than newly diagnosed patients showed.

This sequence originates from a female donor with Graves disease. This chain joins TRBV14 and TRBJ1-6; D is ambiguous. Sequences were derived from peripheral blood mononuclear cells (PBMCs), sampled when the disease was refractory, from a patient treated with antithyroid drugs. CDR3 protein: CASSHGPNSPLHF. The CDR3 DNA follows: TGTGCCAGCAGCCATGGACCTAATTCACCCCTCCACTTT.